Each of the 30 T cell receptor beta chains below was sequenced from the same sample in a study of blood T cell repertoires in COVID-19 (dated by TCRdb to 2020 to 2022). Library preparation employed the immunoSEQ multiplex PCR assay. The immuneACCESS repertoire file appears here via TCRdb, limited to in-frame rearrangements. These files lack a portion of the clones; in checked studies, under half of the deficit traces to unresolved V genes, and the cause of the others is not known. For this sample the table gives roughly 400,000 clones, of which about 88% were detected only once. The top ten hold 1.4% of the sample. The material sequenced was PBMCs or T cells enriched from blood (not recorded which). These receptors were obtained from a woman aged 18-29 years who had been exposed to COVID-19.

V is TRBV7-9 and J is TRBJ2-3, with TRBD2 identical over 8 bases. J lost 0 bases, V lost 5 bases, and 4 bases had no gene match. Germline V gene sequence: CDR1 SEHNR, CDR2 FQNEAQ (reference sequence). There are 15 residues in the CDR3. The CDR3 coding sequence is TGTGCCAGCAGCCCCGGGGGGGGTAGCACAGATACGCAGTATTTT. Translated, it gives CASSPGGGSTDTQYF.

The gene calls are TRBV10-3 and TRBJ2-7; D call uncertain. Germline values: CDR1 ENHRY, CDR2 SYGVKD. The germline V and J ends were trimmed by 4 bases and 5 bases, with 9 bases remaining between them. This CDR3 has 12 amino acids. CDR3 sequence reads: CAISGQVNEQYF. In DNA form, the CDR3 reads TGTGCCATCAGTGGACAAGTGAACGAGCAGTACTTC.

The rearrangement uses TRBV5-1 and TRBJ2-3, with 9 positions matching TRBD2. CDR1 and CDR2 from the germline V gene are SGHRS and YFSETQ. Unmatched junction bases numbered 3, after V lost 2 bases and J lost 2 bases. This CDR3 region has 15 residues. CDR3 sequence (DNA): TGCGCCAGCAGCTTCGCGGGGGGGAACACAGATACGCAGTATTTT. This sequence encodes CASSFAGGNTDTQYF.

CDR3: CASSPGLALAYEQYF. The CDR3 nucleotides are TGTGCCAGCAGTCCGGGACTAGCGTTGGCCTACGAGCAGTACTTC. The chain links TRBV18 to TRBJ2-7; TRBD2 matches 10 bases. The CDR3 sequence is 15 residues long. Losses at the gene ends were 8 bases for V and 2 bases for J; bases not matched to a gene: 9. Germline V CDR1 and CDR2: KGHSH, LQKENI. The variable domain in full, completed from reference TRBV18 and TRBJ2-7, reads NAGVMQNPRHLVRRRGQEARLRCSPMKGHSHVYWYRQLPEEGLKFMVYLQKENIIDESGMPKERFSAEFPKEGPSILRIQQVVRGDSAAYFCASSPGLALAYEQYFGPGTRLTVT.

The chain combines TRBV6-5 with TRBJ2-7; D is possibly TRBD2 (5 bases). This CDR3 contains 14 residues. Germline V CDR1 and CDR2: MNHEY, SVGAGI. The V end was cut by 2 bases, the J end by 7 bases, with 15 bases between. CDR3 amino acids: CASSYVDRPGEQYF. The CDR3 DNA sequence: TGTGCCAGCAGTTACGTAGACCGCCCGGGGGAGCAGTACTTC.

This clone has only one observation. This chain joins TRBV24-1 and TRBJ2-1, with 7 bases that match TRBD2. The germline CDR1 and CDR2 sequences are KGHDR and SFDVKD. Trimming at V came to 3 bases and at J to 6 bases, leaving 4 bases not matched to a gene. The CDR3 contains 14 residues. The CDR3 here is CATSDPGLFNEQFF. The CDR3 DNA reads as TGTGCCACCAGTGATCCGGGACTATTCAATGAGCAGTTCTTC.

This chain connects TRBV24-1 to TRBJ2-2, with D perhaps TRBD1 (6 bases). Germline CDR1 reads KGHDR; CDR2 reads SFDVKD. V was trimmed by 7 bases and J by 7 bases, leaving 12 bases between them. This CDR3 contains 13 residues. As DNA, the CDR3 is TGTGCCACCAGAGGACCAGGGGACGGGGAGCTGTTTTTT. It yields the protein CATRGPGDGELFF.

The rearrangement uses TRBV28 and TRBJ2-7; 7 positions agree with TRBD1. Germline trimming cut 5 bases from V and 3 bases from J; bases unmatched to any gene: 7. CDR3 size: 14 residues. Germline V gene lookup returns CDR1 MDHEN and CDR2 SYDVKM. CDR3 nucleotides: TGTGCCAGCAGTCGACAGGGCAGGGTCTACGAGCAGTACTTC. This gives the protein CASSRQGRVYEQYF.

The chain couples TRBV28 to TRBJ2-7; 10 nucleotides match TRBD1. The CDR3 length is 17 residues. V dropped 6 bases and J dropped 4; count of bases not matched to a gene: 15. CDR1 and CDR2 from the germline V gene are MDHEN and SYDVKM. The CDR3 DNA sequence: TGTGCCAGCAGAACACTCTATCCGGGACAGGGGTTTTACGAGCAGTACTTC. Translation gives CASRTLYPGQGFYEQYF. Filled out from reference TRBV28 and TRBJ2-7, the complete variable domain reads DVKVTQSSRYLVKRTGEKVFLECVQDMDHENMFWYRQDPGLGLRLIYFSYDVKMKEKGDIPEGYSVSREKKERFSLILESASTNQTSMYLCASRTLYPGQGFYEQYFGPGTRLTVT.

The genes are TRBV2 and TRBJ1-2; a weak D match, TRBD1 (6 bases). This CDR3 has 14 amino acids. V was pared by 2 bases and J by 8 bases, with 15 bases between. Germline lookup yields CDR1 SNHLY and CDR2 FYNNEI. The DNA for the CDR3 is TGTGCCAGCAGTGAAACGCAGGGGTCCGGCGGCTACACCTTC. Translated, it gives CASSETQGSGGYTF.

Concerning this clone itself: A single base separates this from a much larger clone, so it may be a read error. V gene TRBV28 combines with J gene TRBJ2-2; TRBD1 agrees at 7 bases. The junction had 3 bases not matched to a gene; V was cut back by 6 bases and J by 5 bases. CDR1 and CDR2 from the germline V gene are MDHEN and SYDVKM. CDR3 size: 13 residues. The CDR3: CASRIQGTGELFF. The CDR3 DNA sequence: TGTGCCAGCAGGATACAGGGGACCGGGGAGCTGTTTTTT.

This clone has only a few counts. The chain recombines TRBV3-1 (or the pseudogene TRBV3-2) with TRBJ1-2; 7 nucleotides line up with TRBD1. The V gene's germline CDR1 is LGHDT and CDR2 YNNKEL (reference sequence). J gave up 2 bases and V 2 bases, and 11 bases lay outside the gene matches. The CDR3 contains 17 residues. CDR3 protein: CASSQYWGTGQNYGYTF. DNA for the CDR3: TGTGCCAGCAGCCAATACTGGGGGACGGGACAGAACTATGGCTACACCTTC.

The rearrangement uses TRBV28 and TRBJ1-5; 8 nucleotides agree with TRBD1. The CDR3 extends over 14 amino acids. CDR1 and CDR2 from the germline V gene are MDHEN and SYDVKM. V was pared by 5 bases and J by 15 bases, with 15 bases of the junction left unmatched. The CDR3 is CASSTDRDPLGMHF. CDR3 DNA: TGTGCCAGCAGTACGGACAGGGACCCCCTGGGAATGCATTTT.

The chain joins TRBV3-1 (or the pseudogene TRBV3-2) to TRBJ2-3; 9 nucleotides align to TRBD1. CDR1 and CDR2 from the germline V gene are LGHDT and YNNKEL (reference sequence). The CDR3 sequence is 18 residues long. Trimming removed 4 bases from V and 3 bases from J; junction bases left unmatched: 14. CDR3 bases: TGTGCCAGCAGCCCTTACCCGCTTAGGACAGGGGTAACAGATACGCAGTATTTT. Protein: CASSPYPLRTGVTDTQYF.

The chain links TRBV3-1 (or the pseudogene TRBV3-2) to TRBJ2-1; 7 bases agree with TRBD2. The ends lost 0 bases at V and 8 bases at J; junction bases unmatched: 1. Germline V lookup: CDR1 LGHDT, CDR2 YNNKEL (reference sequence). This CDR3 has 13 amino acids. The CDR3 sequence: CASSQEGGDEQFF. In nucleotides, the CDR3 is TGTGCCAGCAGCCAAGAGGGGGGGGATGAGCAGTTCTTC.

The chain carries TRBV15 and TRBJ2-3; 7 nucleotides match TRBD2. V dropped 4 bases and J dropped 2; count of bases not matched to a gene: 9. CDR1 and CDR2 from the germline V gene are LNHNV and YYDKDF (reference sequence). The CDR3 sequence is 16 residues long. In nucleotides, the CDR3 is TGTGCCACCAGCACGGGACTAAACCCACCCACAGATACGCAGTATTTT. Translated, it gives CATSTGLNPPTDTQYF.

The chain couples TRBV30 to TRBJ1-5; TRBD1 might be the D (5 bases). Trimming left V 5 bases short and J 7 bases short, with 24 bases between. CDR3 length: 16 residues. Germline V gene data show CDR1 as GTSNPN and CDR2 as SVGIG (reference sequence). DNA of the CDR3: TGTGCCTGGGGGGAACCGGGACTTTGGGAGGACCAGCCCCAGCATTTT. Protein: CAWGEPGLWEDQPQHF.

The gene calls are TRBV6-2 or TRBV6-3 and TRBJ2-7; TRBD1 matches 8 bases. The germline V gene has CDR1 MNHEY and CDR2 SVGEGT. V shed 6 bases, J shed 4 bases, and the junction held 11 bases outside the gene matches. This CDR3 has 15 residues. The CDR3 loop reads CASSPHRQGAYEQYF. The CDR3 coding sequence is TGTGCCAGCAGCCCTCACCGGCAGGGGGCATACGAGCAGTACTTC.

This clone was seen just once. The CDR3 is CASSESRDSNEKLFF. In DNA, the CDR3 is TGCGCCAGCAGTGAGTCCCGGGATTCTAATGAAAAACTGTTTTTT. The chain combines TRBV10-1 with TRBJ1-4; D is uncertain. Germline V gene lookup returns CDR1 WNHNN and CDR2 SYGVQD (reference sequence). The CDR3 runs to 15 residues. The germline V and J ends were trimmed by 0 bases and 3 bases, with 8 bases remaining between them.

A single count supports this clone. This sequence joins TRBV5-6 and TRBJ2-7; 10 nucleotides line up with TRBD2. Per germline, CDR1 SGHDT and CDR2 YYEEEE. V shed 1 base, J shed 7 bases, and the junction held 5 bases outside the gene matches. This CDR3 has 14 amino acids. Here the CDR3 reads CASSLPSGGTEQYF. CDR3 nucleotide sequence: TGTGCCAGCAGCTTGCCTAGCGGGGGTACTGAGCAGTACTTC.

The chain combines TRBV29-1 with TRBJ1-2; TRBD1 might be the D (6 bases). The CDR3 totals 14 residues. Germline CDR1 and CDR2: SQVTM and ANQGSEA. V lost 3 bases and J 2 bases, leaving 13 bases between the germline ends. The CDR3 loop reads CSVEGGQGNYGYTF. DNA of the CDR3: TGCAGCGTTGAGGGGGGGCAGGGGAACTATGGCTACACCTTC.

This chain uses TRBV6-6 with TRBJ2-7, with unresolved D. Per the germline V gene, CDR1 is MNHNY and CDR2 is SVGAGI (reference sequence). CDR3 length equals 12 residues. V lost 2 bases, J lost 9 bases, and 11 bases lay in between. The DNA for the CDR3 is TGTGCCAGCAGTTACGACTTTAGGTTGCAGTACTTC. Amino acid sequence: CASSYDFRLQYF.

V usage is TRBV5-6 and J usage is TRBJ2-5, with D possibly being TRBD2 (5 bases). The V gene's germline CDR1 is SGHDT and CDR2 YYEEEE. Trimming took 0 bases from V and 4 from J, leaving 19 bases between them. The CDR3 contains 17 residues. CDR3 DNA sequence: TGTGCCAGCAGCTTGGCCGTGGATGTGAGGGTCTCAGAGACCCAGTACTTC. Protein product: CASSLAVDVRVSETQYF.

This chain uses TRBV19 with TRBJ1-6, with TRBD1 matching 9 bases. After removal of 4 bases from V and 9 bases from J, the junction contained 4 bases not matched to a gene. The CDR3 has 14 residues. Germline CDR1 LNHDA, CDR2 SQIVND (reference sequence). Here the CDR3 DNA reads TGTGCCAGTAGTAGAAGACAGGGGGGTTCACCCCTCCACTTT. Translated: CASSRRQGGSPLHF.

This sequence joins TRBV27 and TRBJ2-4; possibly TRBD1 for D (6 bases). V shed 4 bases and J shed 0 bases, with 16 bases lying between them. The CDR3 sequence is 17 residues long. Per the germline V gene, CDR1 is MNHEY and CDR2 is SMNVEV (reference sequence). The CDR3 coding sequence is TGTGCCAGCAGTTCCCCCGTGACAGGAGTAGCCAAAAACATTCAGTACTTC. Protein: CASSSPVTGVAKNIQYF.

The chain joins TRBV25-1 to TRBJ2-7; 9 nucleotides agree with TRBD1. CDR1 and CDR2 from the germline V gene are MGHDK and SYGVNS. The CDR3 extends over 15 amino acids. The junction had 4 bases not matched to a gene; V was cut back by 1 base and J by 3 bases. The CDR3, as DNA: TGTGCCAGCAGTGAATGGCGGGACAGGGTCTACGAGCAGTACTTC. It specifies CASSEWRDRVYEQYF.

The chain joins TRBV5-5 to TRBJ1-2; D is uncertain. V was trimmed by 0 bases and J by 2 bases, leaving 8 bases between them. Germline lookup yields CDR1 SGHKS and CDR2 YYEKEE (reference sequence). CDR3 size: 14 residues. CDR3 loop: CASSLVSFNYGYTF. DNA for the CDR3: TGTGCCAGCAGCTTGGTCTCGTTCAACTATGGCTACACCTTC.

V is TRBV11-2 and J is TRBJ2-1, with 7 bases lining up with TRBD2. This CDR3 region has 14 residues. The germline V gene has CDR1 SGHAT and CDR2 FQNNGV. V was clipped by 5 bases and J by 4 bases; unmatched bases: 5. CDR3 sequence: CASSAGGLYNEQFF. In DNA, the CDR3 is TGTGCCAGCAGCGCTGGGGGACTATACAATGAGCAGTTCTTC.

The rearrangement joins TRBV28 to TRBJ1-5; D is unresolved. The germline CDR1 and CDR2 sequences are MDHEN and SYDVKM. The V end lost 2 bases, the J end lost 0 bases, and 8 bases lay between the germline ends. The CDR3 is 15 amino acids. The CDR3 protein is CASSLEVYSNQPQHF. The CDR3 DNA is TGTGCCAGCAGTTTAGAGGTGTATAGCAATCAGCCCCAGCATTTT.

This chain joins TRBV28 and TRBJ1-2; a weak D match, TRBD1 (5 bases). In germline, CDR1 is MDHEN, CDR2 SYDVKM. V was shortened by 3 bases and J by 3 bases, with 14 bases between the two germline ends. This CDR3 contains 15 residues. In nucleotides, the CDR3 is TGTGCCAGCAGTTTTATGACAGTGGCGGACTATGGCTACACCTTC. Residues: CASSFMTVADYGYTF.